This T cell receptor beta chain originates from a study of OX40 agonist ivuxolimab in advanced cancers. Clones were sequenced by immunoSEQ multiplex PCR, and TCRdb holds only the in-frame ones, with some missing. The sample yields some 99,000 clones, about 83% seen once. The specimen was CD4+ or CD8+ T cells sorted from blood, collected in a trial of the OX40 agonist ivuxolimab. This clonotype was obtained from an adult with an advanced solid tumor such as melanoma, head and neck, liver or kidney cancer.

The CDR3: CASSPGQGGNGELFF. The DNA for the CDR3 is TGCGCCAGCAGCCCGGGACAGGGAGGGAACGGGGAGCTGTTTTTT. The V gene is TRBV5-1, the J gene TRBJ2-2; the match to TRBD1 covers 9 bases. CDR1 and CDR2 from the germline V gene are SGHRS and YFSETQ. Trimming cost V 4 bases and J 7 bases; bases outside gene matches: 8. This CDR3 spans 15 amino acids.